This paragraph covers one TCR beta chain sequence. This likely comes from a read error, as the CDR3 has no conserved phenylalanine or tryptophan at its end. The data were taken from a study of molecular identifiers for immune sequencing clone quantification. Using its own MiXCR run on the PCR reads, TCRdb lists one record per CDR3 protein. This repertoire shows about 500,000 distinct CDR3 sequences, around 25% found once; its top ten account for around 0.78%. This CDR3 has 10 amino acids. With 1 base removed from V and 11 bases from J, the gap between germline ends came to 8 bases. Germline CDR1 reads SQVTM; CDR2 reads ANQGSEA.

The chain uses TRBV29-1 and TRBJ1-2; no definite D call. What was sequenced was naive CD8+ T cells from blood, with Jurkat cell RNA spiked in. Subset of the sample: FACS-sorted CD8+CD4-CCR7+CD45RA+ naive T cells. The TCR was taken from a human donor in good health. Some libraries in this study had Jurkat cell RNA spiked in. In DNA, the CDR3 is TGCAGCGTTGAAGCTGGCAAGTACACCCTC. Encoded protein: CSVEAGKYTL.